This TCR beta chain is drawn from a study of CXCR3-negative and CXCR3-positive naive CD8 T cells. The method, 5' RACE with UMI labels, was used to prepare the TRB cDNA libraries. One entry per CDR3 protein, without DNA, is what TCRdb gives after re-calling the 5' RACE reads. With fewer than 80,000 distinct CDR3 sequences in the sample, the ten largest clones hold about 4.5%. This CDR3 region has 14 residues. Germline V CDR1 and CDR2: MDHEN, SYDVKM. This receptor was taken from a human donor in good health. Some clones in this sample may be carry-over from other donors' samples. The rearrangement uses TRBV28 and TRBJ2-7. The sequenced material came from naive CXCR3- CD8+ T cells from blood. Subset noted: CD45RO-CCR7+CD27+CD95- naive CD8+ T cells lacking CXCR3 (TNR3-). The CDR3: CASSLDDNWNEQYF.